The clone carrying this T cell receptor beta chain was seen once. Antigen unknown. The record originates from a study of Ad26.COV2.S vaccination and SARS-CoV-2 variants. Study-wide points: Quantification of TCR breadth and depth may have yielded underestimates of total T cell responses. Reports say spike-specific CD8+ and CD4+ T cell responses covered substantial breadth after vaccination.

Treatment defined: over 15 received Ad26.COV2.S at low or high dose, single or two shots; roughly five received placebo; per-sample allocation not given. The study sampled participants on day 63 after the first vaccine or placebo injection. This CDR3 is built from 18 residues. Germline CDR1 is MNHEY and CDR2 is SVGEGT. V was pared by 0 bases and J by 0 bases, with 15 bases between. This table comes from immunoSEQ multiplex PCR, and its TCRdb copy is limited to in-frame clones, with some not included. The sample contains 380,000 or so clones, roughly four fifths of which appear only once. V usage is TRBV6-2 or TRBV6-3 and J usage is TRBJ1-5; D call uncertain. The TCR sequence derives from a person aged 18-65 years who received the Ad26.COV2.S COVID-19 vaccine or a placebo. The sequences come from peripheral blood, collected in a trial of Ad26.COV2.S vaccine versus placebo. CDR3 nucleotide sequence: TGTGCCAGCAGTTACTCGTCCTCGGGGTCCCCTAGCAATCAGCCCCAGCATTTT. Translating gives CASSYSSSGSPSNQPQHF.